Listed below are T cell receptor beta chains from one sample, sequenced in a study of T cells in Graves' hyperthyroidism and ophthalmopathy. MiXCR, run by TCRdb on the multiplex PCR reads, gives a single entry per CDR3 protein. Here the sample spans 700,000 or so distinct CDR3 sequences, more than 12% being singletons. The specimen was blood. Receptors were obtained from a woman in her forties or fifties with Graves' ophthalmopathy. Both conserved end residues are part of each CDR3. D genes are given only for firm matches. Only some rows state a clone size, as once, few, many or a class for expanded clones.

j_gene: TRBJ2-1
v_gene: TRBV6-5
abundance: many
d_gene: .
len: 15
CDR3nt: TGTGCCAGCAGTTACCTCACAACAGGGGAGGATGAGCAGTTCTTC
CDR3aa: CASSYLTTGEDEQFF

j_gene: TRBJ2-7
v_gene: TRBV5-5
abundance: many
d_gene: .
len: 15
CDR3nt: TGTGCCAGCAGCTTGTTTGGACAGAACTCCTACGAGCAGTACTTC
CDR3aa: CASSLFGQNSYEQYF

j_gene: TRBJ2-7
v_gene: TRBV10-3
abundance: few
d_gene: .
len: 16
CDR3nt: TGTGCCATCAGCTTATTGAACCGGGGCTCTTTCTACGAGCAGTACTTC
CDR3aa: CAISLLNRGSFYEQYF

j_gene: TRBJ2-1
v_gene: TRBV29-1
abundance: many
d_gene: TRBD2
len: 18
CDR3nt: TGCAGCGTTGAAGATCGAGGCCTCCTAGCGGACGGGGTAAATGAGCAGTTCTTC
CDR3aa: CSVEDRGLLADGVNEQFF

j_gene: TRBJ2-1
v_gene: TRBV9
abundance: .
d_gene: TRBD2
len: 16
CDR3nt: TGTGCCAGCAGCGTAGGGGGAGCGGGAGGGCCTTATGAGCAGTTCTTC
CDR3aa: CASSVGGAGGPYEQFF

j_gene: TRBJ2-7
v_gene: TRBV7-2
abundance: .
d_gene: .
len: 14
CDR3nt: TGTGCCAGCAGCTTAGAGGTACCGCTATTCGAGCAGTACTTC
CDR3aa: CASSLEVPLFEQYF

j_gene: TRBJ1-3
v_gene: TRBV28
abundance: many
d_gene: .
len: 14
CDR3nt: TGTGCCAGCAGTGCAAAGAGGTCTGGAAACACCATATATTTT
CDR3aa: CASSAKRSGNTIYF

j_gene: TRBJ2-7
v_gene: TRBV20-1
abundance: many
d_gene: TRBD2
len: 16
CDR3nt: TGCAGTGCTAGAGGGACTAGCGGGGCCAGGTCCTACGAGCAGTACTTC
CDR3aa: CSARGTSGARSYEQYF

j_gene: TRBJ2-2
v_gene: TRBV12-3/TRBV12-4
abundance: many
d_gene: TRBD2
len: 16
CDR3nt: TGTGCCAGCAGTTTATTAAAGGGAGGGTACACCGGGGAGCTGTTTTTT
CDR3aa: CASSLLKGGYTGELFF

j_gene: TRBJ2-3
v_gene: TRBV18
abundance: few
d_gene: .
len: 13
CDR3nt: TGTGCCAGCTCACCTTCTGGGGATGATACGCAGTATTTT
CDR3aa: CASSPSGDDTQYF

j_gene: TRBJ1-1
v_gene: TRBV11-1
abundance: many
d_gene: .
len: 12
CDR3nt: TGTGCCAGCAGCCGAGTGAACACTGAAGCTTTCTTT
CDR3aa: CASSRVNTEAFF

j_gene: TRBJ2-7
v_gene: TRBV30
abundance: many
d_gene: TRBD1
len: 15
CDR3nt: TGTGCCTGGACCCTCGGGACAGTAAGCTCCTACGAGCAGTACTTC
CDR3aa: CAWTLGTVSSYEQYF

j_gene: TRBJ2-3
v_gene: TRBV20-1
abundance: few
d_gene: TRBD2
len: 15
CDR3nt: TGCAGTGCCCTGGGACTAGCGGAGGATCCAGATACGCAGTATTTT
CDR3aa: CSALGLAEDPDTQYF

j_gene: TRBJ1-5
v_gene: TRBV7-8
abundance: many
d_gene: .
len: 15
CDR3nt: TGTGCCAGCAGCTTGCAGGGTTTAAACAATCAGCCCCAGCATTTT
CDR3aa: CASSLQGLNNQPQHF

j_gene: TRBJ1-1
v_gene: TRBV3-1
abundance: many
d_gene: .
len: 13
CDR3nt: TGTGCCAGCAGCCAAGGTACTATTGGCGCGGCTTTCTTT
CDR3aa: CASSQGTIGAAFF

j_gene: TRBJ1-1
v_gene: TRBV27
abundance: .
d_gene: .
len: 15
CDR3nt: TGTGCCAGCAGTTTCGCCCAAGACATCTCCACTGAAGCTTTCTTT
CDR3aa: CASSFAQDISTEAFF

j_gene: TRBJ2-2
v_gene: TRBV11-3
abundance: many
d_gene: TRBD2
len: 16
CDR3nt: TGTGCCAGCAGCTTAGTACTAGCGGGAGACACCGGGGAGCTGTTTTTT
CDR3aa: CASSLVLAGDTGELFF

j_gene: TRBJ1-1
v_gene: TRBV29-1
abundance: many
d_gene: .
len: 12
CDR3nt: TGCAGCGTTGACAGGGAGAACACTGAAGCTTTCTTT
CDR3aa: CSVDRENTEAFF

j_gene: TRBJ1-5
v_gene: TRBV20-1
abundance: few
d_gene: TRBD1
len: 14
CDR3nt: TGCAGTGCTTTTACAGGGGGCACGGGTCAGCCCCAGCATTTT
CDR3aa: CSAFTGGTGQPQHF

j_gene: TRBJ1-5
v_gene: TRBV7-9
abundance: few
d_gene: .
len: 16
CDR3nt: TGTGCCAGCAGCTTAGAGGCCTGGGGGGTTCATCAGCCCCAGCATTTT
CDR3aa: CASSLEAWGVHQPQHF

j_gene: TRBJ1-4
v_gene: TRBV28
abundance: .
d_gene: TRBD1
len: 14
CDR3nt: TGTGCCAGCAGCCGGACAGGGCTCGGTGAAAAACTGTTTTTT
CDR3aa: CASSRTGLGEKLFF

j_gene: TRBJ2-3
v_gene: TRBV27
abundance: .
d_gene: TRBD2
len: 16
CDR3nt: TGTGCCAGCAGTTTATCGTCTAGCGGAAGCACAGATACGCAGTATTTT
CDR3aa: CASSLSSSGSTDTQYF

j_gene: TRBJ2-2
v_gene: TRBV10-3
abundance: .
d_gene: TRBD2
len: 16
CDR3nt: TGTGCCATCAGCACCGGTCTAGCGGGAGGTGCGGGGGAGCTGTTTTTT
CDR3aa: CAISTGLAGGAGELFF

j_gene: TRBJ2-1
v_gene: TRBV7-3
abundance: many
d_gene: .
len: 16
CDR3nt: TGTGCCAGCAGCCCGGTAGGGGGACGGGTATACAATGAGCAGTTCTTC
CDR3aa: CASSPVGGRVYNEQFF

j_gene: TRBJ2-7
v_gene: TRBV7-2
abundance: many
d_gene: .
len: 14
CDR3nt: TGTGCCAGCAGCCAACAGTGGCAGGGCTACGAGCAGTACTTC
CDR3aa: CASSQQWQGYEQYF

j_gene: TRBJ1-6
v_gene: TRBV12-3/TRBV12-4
abundance: .
d_gene: TRBD1
len: 14
CDR3nt: TGTGCCAGCAATAGAAGACAGGGAAATTCACCCCTCCACTTT
CDR3aa: CASNRRQGNSPLHF

j_gene: TRBJ2-6
v_gene: TRBV7-2
abundance: .
d_gene: .
len: 14
CDR3nt: TGTGCCAGCAGCTTAGGGGGAGGGGCCAACGTCCTGACTTTC
CDR3aa: CASSLGGGANVLTF

j_gene: TRBJ2-1
v_gene: TRBV5-1
abundance: few
d_gene: .
len: 11
CDR3nt: TGCGCCAGCAGCTCCTTAAATGAGCAGTTCTTC
CDR3aa: CASSSLNEQFF

j_gene: TRBJ2-1
v_gene: TRBV30
abundance: .
d_gene: TRBD2
len: 15
CDR3nt: TGTGCCTGGAGTACAGCGGGAGGGTCCTCGGGGTGGCAGTTCTTC
CDR3aa: CAWSTAGGSSGWQFF

j_gene: TRBJ2-5
v_gene: TRBV4-3
abundance: many
d_gene: .
len: 14
CDR3nt: TGCGCCAGCAGCGGGGGACGGGCATTTGTGACCCAGTACTTC
CDR3aa: CASSGGRAFVTQYF

j_gene: TRBJ1-1
v_gene: TRBV6-2/TRBV6-3
abundance: many
d_gene: .
len: 15
CDR3nt: TGTGCCAGCATTCAACCCAGGGGAATGAACACTGAAGCTTTCTTT
CDR3aa: CASIQPRGMNTEAFF

j_gene: TRBJ2-3
v_gene: TRBV5-1
abundance: many
d_gene: TRBD2
len: 16
CDR3nt: TGCGCCAGCAGCACTCAAGCGGGAGGGCTCACAGATACGCAGTATTTT
CDR3aa: CASSTQAGGLTDTQYF

j_gene: TRBJ1-5
v_gene: TRBV7-2
abundance: many
d_gene: .
len: 15
CDR3nt: TGTGCCAGCAGCTTAGTCAAGGGGATGGGTCAGCCCCAGCATTTT
CDR3aa: CASSLVKGMGQPQHF

j_gene: TRBJ2-3
v_gene: TRBV28
abundance: many
d_gene: TRBD2
len: 15
CDR3nt: TGTGCCAGCAGAAGTAGCGGGAGACCAACAGATACGCAGTATTTT
CDR3aa: CASRSSGRPTDTQYF

j_gene: TRBJ2-2
v_gene: TRBV2
abundance: few
d_gene: TRBD2
len: 16
CDR3nt: TGTGCCAGCAGTGAGGGGCTAGCGGAACCACAGGGGGAGCTGTTTTTT
CDR3aa: CASSEGLAEPQGELFF

j_gene: TRBJ2-7
v_gene: TRBV6-1
abundance: .
d_gene: .
len: 16
CDR3nt: TGTGCCAGCAGTGAAAATTCAGCAGGGATCGGCTACGAGCAGTACTTC
CDR3aa: CASSENSAGIGYEQYF

j_gene: TRBJ1-1
v_gene: TRBV7-6
abundance: many
d_gene: .
len: 15
CDR3nt: TGTGCCAGCAGCCGATTCAAGGAGAGGAACACTGAAGCTTTCTTT
CDR3aa: CASSRFKERNTEAFF

j_gene: TRBJ1-5
v_gene: TRBV20-1
abundance: .
d_gene: .
len: 17
CDR3nt: TGCAGTGCTAGAGGTCCCCTAGCATGGGGCCTTAATCAGCCCCAGCATTTT
CDR3aa: CSARGPLAWGLNQPQHF

j_gene: TRBJ2-7
v_gene: TRBV13
abundance: many
d_gene: .
len: 15
CDR3nt: TGTGCCAGCAGCCCCACCCATTCGAGCTCCTACGAGCAGTACTTC
CDR3aa: CASSPTHSSSYEQYF

j_gene: TRBJ2-7
v_gene: TRBV3-1
abundance: .
d_gene: .
len: 15
CDR3nt: TGTGCCAGCAGCCAAGTTGTCCAAACCAGTGGCGAGCAGTACTTC
CDR3aa: CASSQVVQTSGEQYF

j_gene: TRBJ2-1
v_gene: TRBV15
abundance: .
d_gene: TRBD1
len: 18
CDR3nt: TGTGCCACCAGCAGAGATTTTTTGGGACAGGGGGCAGGAAATGAGCAGTTCTTC
CDR3aa: CATSRDFLGQGAGNEQFF

j_gene: TRBJ2-5
v_gene: TRBV6-4
abundance: many
d_gene: TRBD2
len: 15
CDR3nt: TGTGCCAGCAGCCAACTAGCGGGAGAGTTTGAGACCCAGTACTTC
CDR3aa: CASSQLAGEFETQYF

j_gene: TRBJ2-1
v_gene: TRBV28
abundance: many
d_gene: .
len: 14
CDR3nt: TGTGCCAGCACCGAACCGGACGTATACAATGAGCAGTTCTTC
CDR3aa: CASTEPDVYNEQFF

j_gene: TRBJ2-1
v_gene: TRBV7-9
abundance: .
d_gene: .
len: 15
CDR3nt: TGTGCCAGCAGCTTAGGGCTATCACTAACAATGGAGCAGTTCTTC
CDR3aa: CASSLGLSLTMEQFF

j_gene: TRBJ2-2
v_gene: TRBV5-1
abundance: few
d_gene: TRBD2
len: 17
CDR3nt: TGCGCCAGCAGCGCAAGACTAGCGGGAGTCAACACCGGGGAGCTGTTTTTT
CDR3aa: CASSARLAGVNTGELFF

j_gene: TRBJ2-1
v_gene: TRBV20-1
abundance: many
d_gene: .
len: 11
CDR3nt: TGCAGTGCTAGAGCGGCTGACGAGCAGTTCTTC
CDR3aa: CSARAADEQFF

j_gene: TRBJ2-3
v_gene: TRBV18
abundance: many
d_gene: .
len: 13
CDR3nt: TGTGCCAGCTCACCGCGGGACACAGATACGCAGTATTTT
CDR3aa: CASSPRDTDTQYF